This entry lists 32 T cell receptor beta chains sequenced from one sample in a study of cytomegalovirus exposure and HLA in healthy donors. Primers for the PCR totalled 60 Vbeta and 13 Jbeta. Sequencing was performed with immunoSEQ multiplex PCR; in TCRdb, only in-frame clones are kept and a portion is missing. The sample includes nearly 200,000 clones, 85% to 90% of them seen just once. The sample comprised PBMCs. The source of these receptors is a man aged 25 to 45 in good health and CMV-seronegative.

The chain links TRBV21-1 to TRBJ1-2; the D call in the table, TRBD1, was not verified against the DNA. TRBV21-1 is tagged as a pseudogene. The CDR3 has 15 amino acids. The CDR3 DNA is TGTGCCAGCAACCCAACGGCCCAGGGCAACTATGGCTACACCTTC. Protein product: CASNPTAQGNYGYTF.

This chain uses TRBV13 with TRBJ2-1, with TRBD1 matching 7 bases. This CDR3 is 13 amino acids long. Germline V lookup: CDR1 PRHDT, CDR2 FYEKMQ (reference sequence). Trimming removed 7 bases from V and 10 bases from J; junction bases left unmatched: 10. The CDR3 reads CASTDRASEEQFF. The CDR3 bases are TGTGCCAGCACTGACAGGGCCTCGGAGGAGCAGTTCTTC.

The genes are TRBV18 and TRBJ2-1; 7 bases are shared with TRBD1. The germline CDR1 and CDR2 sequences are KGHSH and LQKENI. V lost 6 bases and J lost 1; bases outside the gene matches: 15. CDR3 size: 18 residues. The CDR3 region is CASSPRPDTGASYNEQFF. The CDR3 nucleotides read TGTGCCAGCTCTCCGAGACCGGATACAGGGGCGTCCTACAATGAGCAGTTCTTC.

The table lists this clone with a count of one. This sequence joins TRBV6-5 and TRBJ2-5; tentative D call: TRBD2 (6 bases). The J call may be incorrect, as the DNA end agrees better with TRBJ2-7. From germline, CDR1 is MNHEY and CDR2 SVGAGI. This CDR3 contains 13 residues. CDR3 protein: CASMRGRPYEQYF. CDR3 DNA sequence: TGTGCCAGCATGCGGGGAAGACCCTACGAGCAGTACTTC.

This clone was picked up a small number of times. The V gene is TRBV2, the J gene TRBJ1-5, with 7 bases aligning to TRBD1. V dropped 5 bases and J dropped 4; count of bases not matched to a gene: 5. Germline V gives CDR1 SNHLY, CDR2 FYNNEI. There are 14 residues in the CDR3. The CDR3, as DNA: TGTGCCAGCAGTCCGGGACAGATAAATCAGCCCCAGCATTTT. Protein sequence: CASSPGQINQPQHF.

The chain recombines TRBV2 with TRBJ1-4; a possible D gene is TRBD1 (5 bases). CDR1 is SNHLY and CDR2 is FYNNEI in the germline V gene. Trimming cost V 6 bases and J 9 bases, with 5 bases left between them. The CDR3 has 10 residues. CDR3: CASRGQKLFF. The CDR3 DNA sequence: TGTGCCAGCAGGGGGCAAAAACTGTTTTTT.

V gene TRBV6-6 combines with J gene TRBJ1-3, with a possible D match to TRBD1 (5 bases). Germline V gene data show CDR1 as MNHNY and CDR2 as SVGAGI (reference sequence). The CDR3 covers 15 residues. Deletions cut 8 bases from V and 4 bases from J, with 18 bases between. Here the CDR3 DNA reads TGTGCCAGCGCCCTCCCAGGGCGCTCCGGAAACACCATATATTTT. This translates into CASALPGRSGNTIYF.

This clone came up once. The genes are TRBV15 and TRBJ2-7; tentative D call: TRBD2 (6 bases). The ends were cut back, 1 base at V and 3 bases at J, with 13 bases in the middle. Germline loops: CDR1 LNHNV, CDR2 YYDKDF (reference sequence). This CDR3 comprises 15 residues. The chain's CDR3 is CATSRVSGRIYEQYF. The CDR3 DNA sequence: TGTGCCACCAGCAGAGTTAGCGGACGGATCTACGAGCAGTACTTC.

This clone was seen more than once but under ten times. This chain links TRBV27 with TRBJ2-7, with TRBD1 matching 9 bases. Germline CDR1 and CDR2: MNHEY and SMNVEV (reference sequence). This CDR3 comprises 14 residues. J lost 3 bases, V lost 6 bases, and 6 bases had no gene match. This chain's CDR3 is CASSHRQGDYEQYF. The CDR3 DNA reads TGTGCCAGCAGCCATAGACAGGGGGACTACGAGCAGTACTTC.

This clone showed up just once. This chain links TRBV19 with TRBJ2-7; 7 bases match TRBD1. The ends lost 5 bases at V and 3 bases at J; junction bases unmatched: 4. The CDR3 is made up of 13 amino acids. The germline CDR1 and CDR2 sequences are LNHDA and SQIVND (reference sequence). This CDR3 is CASSPGQIYEQYF. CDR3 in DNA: TGTGCCAGTAGTCCGGGACAGATCTACGAGCAGTACTTC.

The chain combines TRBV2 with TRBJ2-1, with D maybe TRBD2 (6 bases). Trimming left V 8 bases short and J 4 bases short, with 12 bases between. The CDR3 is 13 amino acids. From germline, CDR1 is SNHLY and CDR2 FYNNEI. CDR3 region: CASGSGPYNEQFF. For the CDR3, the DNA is TGTGCCAGCGGGAGCGGGCCGTACAATGAGCAGTTCTTC.

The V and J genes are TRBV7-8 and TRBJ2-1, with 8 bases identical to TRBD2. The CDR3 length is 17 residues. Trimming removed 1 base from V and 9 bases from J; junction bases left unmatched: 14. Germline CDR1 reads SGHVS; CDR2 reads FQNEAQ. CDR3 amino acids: CASSLGGRGGLYPEQFF. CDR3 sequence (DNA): TGTGCCAGCAGCTTAGGGGGTCGGGGGGGCCTATATCCTGAGCAGTTCTTC. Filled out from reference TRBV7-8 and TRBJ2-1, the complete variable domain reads GAGVSQSPRYKVAKRGQDVALRCDPISGHVSLFWYQQALGQGPEFLTYFQNEAQLDKSGLPSDRFFAERPEGSVSTLKIQRTQQEDSAVYLCASSLGGRGGLYPEQFFGPGTRLTVL.

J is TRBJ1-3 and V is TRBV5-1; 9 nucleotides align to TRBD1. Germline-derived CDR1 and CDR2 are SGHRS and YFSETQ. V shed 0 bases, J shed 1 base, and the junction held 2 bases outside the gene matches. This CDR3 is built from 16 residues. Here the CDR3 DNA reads TGCGCCAGCAGCTTGGGGGACAGGGTATCTGGAAACACCATATATTTT. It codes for CASSLGDRVSGNTIYF.

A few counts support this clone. The CDR3 region is CASSTGTGTYEQYF. CDR3 in DNA: TGTGCCAGTAGTACCGGGACAGGGACCTACGAGCAGTACTTC. V and J are TRBV19 and TRBJ2-7; 9 bases agree with TRBD1. V lost 4 bases and J lost 2; bases outside the gene matches: 3. Germline assignment: CDR1 LNHDA and CDR2 SQIVND (reference sequence). The CDR3 totals 14 residues.

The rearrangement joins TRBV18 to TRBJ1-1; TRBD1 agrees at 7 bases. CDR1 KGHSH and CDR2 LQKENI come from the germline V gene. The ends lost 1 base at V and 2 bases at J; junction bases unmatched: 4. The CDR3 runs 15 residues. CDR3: CASSPRRTGNTEAFF. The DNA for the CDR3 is TGTGCCAGCTCACCACGGAGGACAGGAAACACTGAAGCTTTCTTT.

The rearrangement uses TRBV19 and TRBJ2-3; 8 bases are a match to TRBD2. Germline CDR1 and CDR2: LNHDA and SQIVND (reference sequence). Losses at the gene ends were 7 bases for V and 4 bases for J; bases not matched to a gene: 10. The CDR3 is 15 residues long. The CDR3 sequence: CASTVAGGTSDTQYF. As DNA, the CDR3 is TGTGCCAGTACAGTTGCGGGGGGTACCTCAGATACGCAGTATTTT.

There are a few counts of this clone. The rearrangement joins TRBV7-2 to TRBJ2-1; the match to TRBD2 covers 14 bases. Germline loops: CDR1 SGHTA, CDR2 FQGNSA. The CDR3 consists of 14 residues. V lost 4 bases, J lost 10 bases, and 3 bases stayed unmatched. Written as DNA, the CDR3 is TGTGCCAGCAGCTCCCGGACTAGCGGGGGGGAGCAGTTCTTC. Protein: CASSSRTSGGEQFF.

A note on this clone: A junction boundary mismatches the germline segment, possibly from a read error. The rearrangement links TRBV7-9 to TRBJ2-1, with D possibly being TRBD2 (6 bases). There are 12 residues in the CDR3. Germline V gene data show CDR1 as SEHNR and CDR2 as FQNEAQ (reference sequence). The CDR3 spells CSSSLAGNEQFF. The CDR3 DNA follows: TGTTCCAGCAGCTTGGCGGGGAATGAGCAGTTCTTC.

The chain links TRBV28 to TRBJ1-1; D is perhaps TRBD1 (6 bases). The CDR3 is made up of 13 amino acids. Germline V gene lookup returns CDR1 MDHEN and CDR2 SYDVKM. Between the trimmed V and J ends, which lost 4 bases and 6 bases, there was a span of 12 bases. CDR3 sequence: CASSWDMKSEAFF. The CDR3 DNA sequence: TGTGCCAGCAGTTGGGACATGAAGTCTGAAGCTTTCTTT.

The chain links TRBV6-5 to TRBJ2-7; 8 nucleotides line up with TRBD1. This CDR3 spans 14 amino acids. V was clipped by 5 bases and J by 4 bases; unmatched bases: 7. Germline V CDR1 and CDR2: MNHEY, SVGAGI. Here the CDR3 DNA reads TGTGCCAGCAGTGCCGGGACAGGCCTTTACGAGCAGTACTTC. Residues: CASSAGTGLYEQYF.

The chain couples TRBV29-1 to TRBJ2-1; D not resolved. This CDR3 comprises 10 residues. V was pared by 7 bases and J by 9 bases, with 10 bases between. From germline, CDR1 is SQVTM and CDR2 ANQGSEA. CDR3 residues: CSGEFREQFF. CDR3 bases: TGCAGCGGCGAATTCCGTGAGCAGTTCTTC.

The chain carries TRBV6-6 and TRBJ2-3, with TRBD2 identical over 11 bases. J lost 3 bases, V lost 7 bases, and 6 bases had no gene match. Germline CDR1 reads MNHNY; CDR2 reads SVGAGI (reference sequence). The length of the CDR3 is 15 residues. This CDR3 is CASTISGRGTDTQYF. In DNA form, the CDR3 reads TGTGCCAGCACCATTAGCGGGAGGGGGACAGATACGCAGTATTTT.

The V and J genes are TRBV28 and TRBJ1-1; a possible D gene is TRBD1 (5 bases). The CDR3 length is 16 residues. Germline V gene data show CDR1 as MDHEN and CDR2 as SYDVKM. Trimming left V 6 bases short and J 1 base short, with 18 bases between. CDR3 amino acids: CASREVGAIENTEAFF. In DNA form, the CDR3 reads TGTGCCAGCAGAGAAGTAGGGGCAATCGAGAACACTGAAGCTTTCTTT.

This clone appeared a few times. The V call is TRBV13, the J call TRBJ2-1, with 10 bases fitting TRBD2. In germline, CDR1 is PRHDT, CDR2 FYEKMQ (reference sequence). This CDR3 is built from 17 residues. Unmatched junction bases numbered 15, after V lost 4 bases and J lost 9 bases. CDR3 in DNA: TGTGCCAGCAGCTCCGACCCATTCCAGACTAGCGGGCCTGAGCAGTTCTTC. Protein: CASSSDPFQTSGPEQFF.

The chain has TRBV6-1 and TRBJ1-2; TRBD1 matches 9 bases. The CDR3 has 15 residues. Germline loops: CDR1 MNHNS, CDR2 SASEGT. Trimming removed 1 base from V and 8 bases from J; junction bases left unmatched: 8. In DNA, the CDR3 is TGTGCCAGCAGTGAAGTAGGACAGGGGAATCAGGGCTACACCTTC. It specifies CASSEVGQGNQGYTF.

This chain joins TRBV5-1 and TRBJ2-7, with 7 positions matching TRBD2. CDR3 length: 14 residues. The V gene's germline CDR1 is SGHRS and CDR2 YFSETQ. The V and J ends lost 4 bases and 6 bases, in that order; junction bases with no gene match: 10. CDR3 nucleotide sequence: TGCGCCAGCAGCCCCCCGGGAGGTCCCTCCGAGCAGTACTTC. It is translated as CASSPPGGPSEQYF.

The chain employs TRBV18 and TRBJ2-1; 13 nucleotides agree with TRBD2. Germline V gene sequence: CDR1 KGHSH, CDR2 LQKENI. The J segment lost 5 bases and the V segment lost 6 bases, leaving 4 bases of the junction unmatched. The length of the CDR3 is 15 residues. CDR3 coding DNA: TGTGCCAGCTCCGGACTAGCGGGAGCAAACAATGAGCAGTTCTTC. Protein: CASSGLAGANNEQFF.

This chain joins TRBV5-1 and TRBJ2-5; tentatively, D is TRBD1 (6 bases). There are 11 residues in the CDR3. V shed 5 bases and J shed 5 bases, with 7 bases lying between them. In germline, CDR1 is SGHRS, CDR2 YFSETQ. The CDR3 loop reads CASRRGETQYF. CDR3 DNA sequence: TGCGCCAGCAGGAGGGGGGAGACCCAGTACTTC.

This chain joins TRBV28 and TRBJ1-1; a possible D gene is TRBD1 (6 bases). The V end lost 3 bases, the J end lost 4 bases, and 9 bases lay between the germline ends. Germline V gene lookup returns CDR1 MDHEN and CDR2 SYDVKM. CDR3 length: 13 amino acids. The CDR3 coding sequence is TGTGCCAGCAGTTTTCAGACAGGCACTGAAGCTTTCTTT. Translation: CASSFQTGTEAFF.

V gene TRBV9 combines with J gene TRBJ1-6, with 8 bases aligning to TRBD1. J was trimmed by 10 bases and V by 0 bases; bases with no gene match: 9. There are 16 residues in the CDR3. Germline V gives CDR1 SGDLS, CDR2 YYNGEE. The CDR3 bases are TGTGCCAGCAGCGTAGCCGAACAGGGGGAGGGATCACCCCTCCACTTT. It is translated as CASSVAEQGEGSPLHF.

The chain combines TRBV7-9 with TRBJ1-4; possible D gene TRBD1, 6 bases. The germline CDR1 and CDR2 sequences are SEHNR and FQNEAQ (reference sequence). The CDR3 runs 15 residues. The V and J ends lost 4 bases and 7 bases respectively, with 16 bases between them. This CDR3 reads CASSYSGQKGEKLFF. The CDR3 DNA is TGTGCCAGCAGCTATTCTGGACAGAAAGGTGAAAAACTGTTTTTT.

The CDR3 loop is CASSDWDRNTEAFF. The CDR3 region has the DNA TGTGCCAGCAGTGACTGGGACAGAAACACTGAAGCTTTCTTT. The chain combines TRBV25-1 with TRBJ1-1, with 7 bases lining up with TRBD1. Trimming removed 3 bases from V and 2 bases from J; junction bases left unmatched: 3. The CDR3 is 14 residues long. Germline CDR1 reads MGHDK; CDR2 reads SYGVNS.